The entry below gives a single T cell receptor (beta chain) sequence along with its context. Its antigen remains unknown. At one end the junction does not follow the germline gene, possibly because of a read error. These data are taken from a study of cytomegalovirus exposure and HLA in healthy donors. Study-level results: The likely origin of a cluster of highly shared sequence variants was a sequencing artifact. Previous analysis showed most TCR beta V segments were productive about 90% or about 30% of the time.

CDR3 size: 12 residues. The V gene's germline CDR1 is SEHNR and CDR2 FQNEAQ (reference sequence). 13 Jbeta primers and 60 Vbeta primers were used for the PCR. TCRdb's table, derived via immunoSEQ multiplex PCR, lists solely in-frame clones and lacks some. The sample lists 200,000 to 250,000 clones; about 83% were seen once. This TCR was sampled from a human donor in good health. The chain uses TRBV7-9 and TRBJ1-2; a weak D match, TRBD1 (5 bases). Sequenced input: PBMCs. The CDR3 nucleotides read TGTTCCAGCAGCTTATGGGGGGGTGGCTACACCTTC. Its translation is CSSSLWGGGYTF.